This paragraph reports one TCR beta chain. As yet, its antigen is unknown. TRB rearrangements were amplified by touch-down multiplex PCR with mixed TRB-A/B primers. Using the multiplex PCR reads, TCRdb records one entry per CDR3 protein without DNA. The ten top clones account for about 15%, within a sample of under 9,500 distinct CDR3 sequences. CDR1 and CDR2 (germline): SGHRS, YFSETQ. The CDR3 totals 15 residues. This sample was taken from a study of T cell clusters in autoimmune cytopenias. General study points: No cluster-lack signature appeared between secondary cytopenia and chronic lymphocytic leukemia patients, apparently due to lymphoma masking. Physiological T cell clusters of healthy donors were apparently absent in primary autoimmune cytopenia patients.

TRB amplification used approximately 250 ng of peripheral blood genomic DNA. The source is a human donor with an autoimmune cytopenia or autoimmune hepatitis (not recorded which). Material: peripheral blood. The chain carries TRBV5-1 and TRBJ2-5. The CDR3 is CASSLTEDSQETQYF.